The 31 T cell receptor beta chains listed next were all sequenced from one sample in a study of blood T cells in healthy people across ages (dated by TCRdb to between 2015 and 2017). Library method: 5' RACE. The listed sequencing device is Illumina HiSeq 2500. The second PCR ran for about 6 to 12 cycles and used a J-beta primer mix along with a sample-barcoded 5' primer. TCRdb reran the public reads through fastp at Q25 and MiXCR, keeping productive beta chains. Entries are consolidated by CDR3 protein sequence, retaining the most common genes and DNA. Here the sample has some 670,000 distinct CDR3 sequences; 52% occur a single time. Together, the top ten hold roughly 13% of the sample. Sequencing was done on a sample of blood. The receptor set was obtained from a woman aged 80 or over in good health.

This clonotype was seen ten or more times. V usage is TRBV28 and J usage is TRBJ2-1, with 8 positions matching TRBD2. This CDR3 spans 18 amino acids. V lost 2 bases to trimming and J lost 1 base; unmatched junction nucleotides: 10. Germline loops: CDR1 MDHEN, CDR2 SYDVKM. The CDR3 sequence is CASSLLPPVAGSYNEQFF. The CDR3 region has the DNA TGTGCCAGCAGTTTACTACCACCTGTAGCGGGGTCCTACAATGAGCAGTTCTTC.

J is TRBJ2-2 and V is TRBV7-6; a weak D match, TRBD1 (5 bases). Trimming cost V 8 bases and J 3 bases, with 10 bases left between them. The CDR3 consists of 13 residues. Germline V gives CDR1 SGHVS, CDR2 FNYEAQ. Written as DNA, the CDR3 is TGTGCCAGCGCCCAGGGCTACACCGGGGAGCTGTTTTTT. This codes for CASAQGYTGELFF.

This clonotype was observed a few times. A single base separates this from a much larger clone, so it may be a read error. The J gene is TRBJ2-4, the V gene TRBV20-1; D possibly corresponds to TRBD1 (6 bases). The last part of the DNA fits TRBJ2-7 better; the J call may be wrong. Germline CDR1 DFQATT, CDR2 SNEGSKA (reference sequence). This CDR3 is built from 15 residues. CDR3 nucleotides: TGCAGTGCTAGAGATGCCTTCCAGGGGTTTGTCGAGCAGTACTTC. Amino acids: CSARDAFQGFVEQYF.

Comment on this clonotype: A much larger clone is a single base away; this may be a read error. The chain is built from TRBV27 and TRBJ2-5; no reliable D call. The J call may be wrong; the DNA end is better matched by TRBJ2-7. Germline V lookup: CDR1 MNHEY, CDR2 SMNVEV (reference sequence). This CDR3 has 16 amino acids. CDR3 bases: TGTGCCAGCAGTTTATCCGGGCACATAAGGGCCTACGAGCAGTACGTC. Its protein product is CASSLSGHIRAYEQYV.

The CDR3 coding sequence is TGCAGTGCTAGAGATCCCGGGGCCAATGAGCAGTTCTTC. It yields the protein CSARDPGANEQFF. The chain couples TRBV20-1 to TRBJ2-1, with D perhaps TRBD1 or TRBD2 (5 bases each). The CDR3 covers 13 residues. The V end was cut by 0 bases, the J end by 6 bases, with 9 bases between. Germline CDR1 is DFQATT and CDR2 is SNEGSKA (reference sequence).

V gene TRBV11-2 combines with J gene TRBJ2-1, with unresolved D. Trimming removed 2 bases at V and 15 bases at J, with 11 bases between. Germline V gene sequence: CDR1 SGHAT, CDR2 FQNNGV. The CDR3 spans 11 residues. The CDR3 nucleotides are TGTGCCAGCAGCTTAAGCCGGTTAAGGTTCTTC. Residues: CASSLSRLRFF.

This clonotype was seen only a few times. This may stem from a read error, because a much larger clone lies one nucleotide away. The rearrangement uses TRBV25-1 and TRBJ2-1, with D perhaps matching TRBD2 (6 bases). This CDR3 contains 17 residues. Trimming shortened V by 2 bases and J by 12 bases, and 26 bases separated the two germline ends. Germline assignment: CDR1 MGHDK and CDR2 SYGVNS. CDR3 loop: CASSETGSRAGRYVQFF. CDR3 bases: TGTGCCAGCAGTGAAACGGGGAGTCGAGCGGGTCGCTATGTGCAGTTCTTC.

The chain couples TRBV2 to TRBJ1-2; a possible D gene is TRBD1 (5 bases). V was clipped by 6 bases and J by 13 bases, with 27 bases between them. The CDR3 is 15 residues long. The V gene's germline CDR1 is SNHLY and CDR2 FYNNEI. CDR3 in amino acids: CASRPGALMGDAGTF. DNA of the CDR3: TGTGCCAGCAGACCCGGGGCCCTCATGGGAGACGCGGGCACCTTC.

CDR3 sequence reads: CASRRGVWEKLFF. CDR3 nucleotides: TGTGCCAGCAGAAGGGGAGTTTGGGAAAAACTGTTTTTT. The chain is built from TRBV12-3 or TRBV12-4 and TRBJ1-4; possibly TRBD1 for D (5 bases). V was clipped by 6 bases and J by 8 bases, with 13 bases between them. This CDR3 is 13 amino acids long.

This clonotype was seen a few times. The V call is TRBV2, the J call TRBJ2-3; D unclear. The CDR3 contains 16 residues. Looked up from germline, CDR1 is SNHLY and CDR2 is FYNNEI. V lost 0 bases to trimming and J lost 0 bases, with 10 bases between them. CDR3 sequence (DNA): TGTGCCAGCAGTGAAGCGCTTACGGCTAGCACAGATACGCAGTATTTT. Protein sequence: CASSEALTASTDTQYF.

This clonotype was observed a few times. The CDR3 region is CASSPSENTEAFF. The CDR3 DNA is TGTGCCAGCTCACCAAGTGAGAACACTGAAGCTTTCTTT. The V gene is TRBV18, the J gene TRBJ1-1; D is unresolved. The ends were cut back, 2 bases at V and 1 base at J, with 5 bases in the middle. Germline assignment: CDR1 KGHSH and CDR2 LQKENI. There are 13 residues in the CDR3. Full variable domain (outside the CDR3, taken from reference TRBV18 and TRBJ1-1): NAGVMQNPRHLVRRRGQEARLRCSPMKGHSHVYWYRQLPEEGLKFMVYLQKENIIDESGMPKERFSAEFPKEGPSILRIQQVVRGDSAAYFCASSPSENTEAFFGQGTRLTVV.

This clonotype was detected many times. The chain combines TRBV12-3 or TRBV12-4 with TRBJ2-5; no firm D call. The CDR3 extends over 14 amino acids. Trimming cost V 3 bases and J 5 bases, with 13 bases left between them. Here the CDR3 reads CASSFALGPETQYF. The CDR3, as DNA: TGTGCCAGCAGTTTCGCACTCGGCCCCGAGACCCAGTACTTC.

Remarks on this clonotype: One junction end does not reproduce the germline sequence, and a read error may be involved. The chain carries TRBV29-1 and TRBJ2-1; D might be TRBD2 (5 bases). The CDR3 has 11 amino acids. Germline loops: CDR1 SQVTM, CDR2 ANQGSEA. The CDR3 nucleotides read TGCAGCGTTGGCGAGCGGAATGTGCAGTTCTTC. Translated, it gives CSVGERNVQFF.

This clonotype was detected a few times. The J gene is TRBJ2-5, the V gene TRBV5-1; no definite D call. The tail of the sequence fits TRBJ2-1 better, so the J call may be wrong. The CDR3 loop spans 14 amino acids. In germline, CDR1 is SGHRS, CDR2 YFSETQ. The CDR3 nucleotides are TGCGCCAGCAGCTTAGGCCCTACCCAAGAGACCCAGTTCTTC. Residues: CASSLGPTQETQFF.

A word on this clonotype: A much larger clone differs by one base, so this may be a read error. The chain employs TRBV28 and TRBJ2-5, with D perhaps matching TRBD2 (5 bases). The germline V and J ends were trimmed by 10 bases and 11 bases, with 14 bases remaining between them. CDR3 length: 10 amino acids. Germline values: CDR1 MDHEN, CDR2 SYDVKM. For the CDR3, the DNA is TGTGCCACCCATCTGAGAGGGCAGTACTTC. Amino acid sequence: CATHLRGQYF.

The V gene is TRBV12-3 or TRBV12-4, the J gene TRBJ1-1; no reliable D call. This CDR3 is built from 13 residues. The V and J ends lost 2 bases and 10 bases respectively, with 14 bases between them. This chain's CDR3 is CASSLSTVWSAFF. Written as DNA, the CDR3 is TGTGCCAGCAGTTTATCTACAGTCTGGTCAGCTTTCTTT.

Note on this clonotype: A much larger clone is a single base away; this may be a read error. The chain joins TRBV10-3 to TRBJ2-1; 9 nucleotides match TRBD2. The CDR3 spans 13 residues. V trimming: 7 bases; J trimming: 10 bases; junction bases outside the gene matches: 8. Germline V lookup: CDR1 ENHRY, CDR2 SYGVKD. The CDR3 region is CAITPGLAGEQFF. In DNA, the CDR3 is TGTGCCATCACCCCGGGACTAGCCGGCGAGCAGTTCTTC.

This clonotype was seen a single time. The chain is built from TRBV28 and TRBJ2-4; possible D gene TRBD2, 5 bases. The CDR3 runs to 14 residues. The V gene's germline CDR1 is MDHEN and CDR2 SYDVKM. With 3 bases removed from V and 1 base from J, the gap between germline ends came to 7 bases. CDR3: CASSFPGAKNIQYF. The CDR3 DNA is TGTGCCAGCAGTTTTCCGGGGGCCAAAAACATTCAGTACTTC.

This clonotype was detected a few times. CDR3 sequence reads: CASLHQEEGYF. Here the CDR3 DNA reads TGTGCCAGCCTCCATCAAGAAGAGGGGTACTTC. The chain carries TRBV27 and TRBJ2-5; perhaps TRBD2 as D (5 bases). Trimming removed 8 bases at V and 13 bases at J, with 17 bases between. The CDR3 is made up of 11 amino acids. Germline V CDR1 and CDR2: MNHEY, SMNVEV (reference sequence).

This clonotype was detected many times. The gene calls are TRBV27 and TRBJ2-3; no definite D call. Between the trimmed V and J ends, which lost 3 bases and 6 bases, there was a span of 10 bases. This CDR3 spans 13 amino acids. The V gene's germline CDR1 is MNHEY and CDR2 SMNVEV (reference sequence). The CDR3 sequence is CASSFRVEDTQYF. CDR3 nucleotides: TGTGCCAGCAGTTTCCGGGTTGAGGATACGCAGTATTTT.

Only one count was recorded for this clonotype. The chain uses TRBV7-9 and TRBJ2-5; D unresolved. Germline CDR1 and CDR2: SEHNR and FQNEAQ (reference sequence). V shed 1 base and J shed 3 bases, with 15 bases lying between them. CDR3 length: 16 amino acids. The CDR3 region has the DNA TGTGCCAGCAGCTTAGACATAACCCGTCGGGAAGAGACCCAGTACTTC. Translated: CASSLDITRREETQYF.

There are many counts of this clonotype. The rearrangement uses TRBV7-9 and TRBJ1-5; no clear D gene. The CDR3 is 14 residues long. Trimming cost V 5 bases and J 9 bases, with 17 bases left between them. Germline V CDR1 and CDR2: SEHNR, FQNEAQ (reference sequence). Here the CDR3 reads CASSPPGLVRPQHF. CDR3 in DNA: TGTGCCAGCAGCCCCCCGGGCCTCGTTAGGCCCCAGCATTTT.

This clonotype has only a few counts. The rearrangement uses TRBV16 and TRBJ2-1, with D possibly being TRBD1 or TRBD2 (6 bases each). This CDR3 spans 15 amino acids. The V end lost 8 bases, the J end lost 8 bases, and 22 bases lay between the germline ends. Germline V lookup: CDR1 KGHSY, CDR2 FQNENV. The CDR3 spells CASRMGGNSLHEQFF. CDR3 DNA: TGTGCCAGCCGCATGGGGGGCAATTCGCTCCATGAGCAGTTCTTC.

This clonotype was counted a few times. The CDR3 sequence: CSVETGSNYGYTF. CDR3 sequence (DNA): TGCAGCGTTGAAACAGGTTCCAACTATGGCTACACCTTC. The rearrangement uses TRBV29-1 and TRBJ1-2; tentatively, D is TRBD1 (5 bases). This CDR3 has 13 amino acids. Deletions cut 2 bases from V and 2 bases from J, with 9 bases between. Per germline, CDR1 SQVTM and CDR2 ANQGSEA.

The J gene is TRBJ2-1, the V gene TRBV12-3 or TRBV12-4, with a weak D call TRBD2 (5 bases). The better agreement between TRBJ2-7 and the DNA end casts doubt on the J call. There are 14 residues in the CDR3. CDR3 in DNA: TGTGCCACCGCGGCAAGCGGCCTCTACAATGAGCAGTACTTC. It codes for CATAASGLYNEQYF.

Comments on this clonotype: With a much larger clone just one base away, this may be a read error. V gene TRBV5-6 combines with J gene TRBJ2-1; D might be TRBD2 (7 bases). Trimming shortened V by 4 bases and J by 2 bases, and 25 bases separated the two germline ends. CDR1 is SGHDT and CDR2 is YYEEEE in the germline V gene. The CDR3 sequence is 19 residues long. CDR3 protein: CASSLRAGAAGIPYNEQFF. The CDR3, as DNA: TGTGCCAGCAGCCTAAGGGCGGGGGCCGCGGGAATCCCCTACAATGAGCAGTTCTTC.

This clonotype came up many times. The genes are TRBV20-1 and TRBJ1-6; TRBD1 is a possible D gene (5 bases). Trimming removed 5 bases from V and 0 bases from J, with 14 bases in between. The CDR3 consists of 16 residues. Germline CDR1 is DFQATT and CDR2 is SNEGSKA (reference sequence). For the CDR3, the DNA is TGCAGTGCTCAACGGGGCTTAAGCTCCTATAATTCACCCCTCCACTTT. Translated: CSAQRGLSSYNSPLHF.

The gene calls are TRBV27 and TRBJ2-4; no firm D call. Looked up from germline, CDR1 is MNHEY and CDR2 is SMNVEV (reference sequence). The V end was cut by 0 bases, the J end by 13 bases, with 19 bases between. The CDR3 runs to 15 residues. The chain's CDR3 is CASSLSPTSVHEQYF. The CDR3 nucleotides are TGTGCCAGCAGTTTATCCCCAACTTCCGTTCATGAGCAGTACTTC.

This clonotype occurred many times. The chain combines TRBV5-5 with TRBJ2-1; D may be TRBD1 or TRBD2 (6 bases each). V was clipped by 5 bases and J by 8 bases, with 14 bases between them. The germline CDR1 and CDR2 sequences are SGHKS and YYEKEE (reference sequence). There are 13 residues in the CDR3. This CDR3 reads CASRVWGADEQFF. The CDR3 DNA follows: TGTGCCAGCAGAGTTTGGGGGGCCGATGAGCAGTTCTTC.

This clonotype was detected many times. CDR3 nucleotides: TGTGCCAGCAGCAAGACAGGGTTCCCAGATACGCAGTATTTT. Its protein product is CASSKTGFPDTQYF. The gene calls are TRBV7-2 and TRBJ2-3, with 7 bases matching TRBD1. The V gene end was trimmed by 5 bases and the J gene end by 4 bases; junction bases not matched to a gene: 6. Germline CDR1 SGHTA, CDR2 FQGNSA. This CDR3 has 14 residues.

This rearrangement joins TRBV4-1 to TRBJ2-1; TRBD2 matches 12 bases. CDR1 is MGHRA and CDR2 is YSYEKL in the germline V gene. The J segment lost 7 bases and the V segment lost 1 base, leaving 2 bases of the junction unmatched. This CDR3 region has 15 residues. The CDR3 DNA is TGCGCCAGCAGCCAAGGACTAGCGGGGGAGAATGAGCAGTTCTTC. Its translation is CASSQGLAGENEQFF.